What follows are 14 T cell receptor beta chains derived from one specimen sequenced in a study of chemoradiotherapy in HPV16-positive cancers. Produced via immunoSEQ multiplex PCR; TCRdb's table is partial and in-frame only. Of nearly 5,000 clones in the sample, roughly 95% are singletons; the top ten hold roughly 3.2%. The specimen was tumor tissue, collected from a patient who underwent chemoradiotherapy. The receptors come from a human donor with HPV-associated anogenital cancer.

The chain couples TRBV5-1 to TRBJ2-3, with D perhaps TRBD1 (6 bases). Between the trimmed V and J ends, which lost 0 bases and 6 bases, there was a span of 11 bases. This CDR3 contains 14 residues. CDR1 is SGHRS and CDR2 is YFSETQ in the germline V gene. This chain's CDR3 is CASSLGFQGDTQYF. In DNA form, the CDR3 reads TGCGCCAGCAGCTTGGGGTTTCAGGGGGATACGCAGTATTTT. The full variable domain, completed using reference TRBV5-1 and TRBJ2-3, is KAGVTQTPRYLIKTRGQQVTLSCSPISGHRSVSWYQQTPGQGLQFLFEYFSETQRNKGNFPGRFSGRQFSNSRSEMNVSTLELGDSALYLCASSLGFQGDTQYFGPGTRLTVL.

CDR3 protein: CASSRGGPNTEAFF. The CDR3 DNA follows: TGTGCCAGCAGCCGCGGGGGGCCCAACACTGAAGCTTTCTTT. The chain recombines TRBV28 with TRBJ1-1, with D perhaps matching TRBD1 (6 bases). The CDR3 runs 14 residues. Germline-derived CDR1 and CDR2 are MDHEN and SYDVKM. V was shortened by 6 bases and J by 2 bases, with 13 bases between the two germline ends.

The rearrangement links TRBV2 to TRBJ1-1, with 7 nucleotides matching TRBD1. The CDR3 runs 16 residues. After removal of 1 base from V and 2 bases from J, the junction contained 7 bases not matched to a gene. Germline V lookup: CDR1 SNHLY, CDR2 FYNNEI. CDR3 in DNA: TGTGCCAGCAGTGAAGGTGCAGGGGGATATAACACTGAAGCTTTCTTT. This sequence encodes CASSEGAGGYNTEAFF.

The rearrangement links TRBV18 to TRBJ1-5, with D possibly TRBD1 on 5 matching bases. Trimming took off 4 bases at V and 0 bases at J, with 13 bases between the two ends. This CDR3 is built from 16 residues. CDR1 and CDR2 (germline): KGHSH, LQKENI. The CDR3, as DNA: TGTGCCAGCTCACAGGGGCCCCCTTATAGCAATCAGCCCCAGCATTTT. Amino acids: CASSQGPPYSNQPQHF.

The gene calls are TRBV28 and TRBJ1-1; the D gene is possibly TRBD1 (5 bases). Looked up from germline, CDR1 is MDHEN and CDR2 is SYDVKM. The CDR3 extends over 14 amino acids. V dropped 6 bases and J dropped 1 base, with 12 bases sitting between them. The CDR3 sequence is CASSRERGNTEAFF. The CDR3 nucleotides are TGTGCCAGCAGCCGAGAGAGGGGGAACACTGAAGCTTTCTTT. The full variable domain, in which reference TRBV28 and TRBJ1-1 provide the parts outside the CDR3, is DVKVTQSSRYLVKRTGEKVFLECVQDMDHENMFWYRQDPGLGLRLIYFSYDVKMKEKGDIPEGYSVSREKKERFSLILESASTNQTSMYLCASSRERGNTEAFFGQGTRLTVV.

V usage is TRBV11-2 and J usage is TRBJ2-7, with D possibly matching TRBD1 (5 bases). CDR1 is SGHAT, CDR2 FQNNGV, per germline. The CDR3 consists of 15 residues. V dropped 4 bases and J dropped 5 bases, with 18 bases sitting between them. The CDR3 coding sequence is TGTGCCAGCAGCTCGATTAAGGACAAGACCCACGAGCAGTACTTC. It encodes CASSSIKDKTHEQYF.

The chain combines TRBV30 with TRBJ2-1; tentatively, D is TRBD2 (5 bases). V gave up 3 bases and J gave up 4 bases, with 22 bases separating them. From germline, CDR1 is GTSNPN and CDR2 SVGIG (reference sequence). The CDR3 is 17 residues long. The CDR3 DNA is TGTGCCTGGAGCCCTGAGGCCGGGATTCCCAGATACAATGAGCAGTTCTTC. As protein: CAWSPEAGIPRYNEQFF.

The V gene is TRBV12-2, the J gene TRBJ2-1; the table names TRBD2, a call not compared with the DNA. TRBV12-2 is tagged as a pseudogene. There are 16 residues in the CDR3. DNA of the CDR3: TGTGCAATCGTAGCTTATCGCGCGAGCTTGTACAATGAGCAGTTCTTC. Amino acid sequence: CAIVAYRASLYNEQFF.

This clone was recorded once. This sequence joins TRBV6-5 and TRBJ1-2, with 9 bases matching TRBD1. The CDR3 spans 13 residues. V shed 4 bases, J shed 8 bases, and the junction held 5 bases outside the gene matches. Germline V gene data show CDR1 as MNHEY and CDR2 as SVGAGI. The chain's CDR3 is CASSWDRVGGYTF. For the CDR3, the DNA is TGTGCCAGCAGTTGGGACAGGGTGGGCGGCTACACCTTC.

This rearrangement joins TRBV6-4 to TRBJ2-7; 9 bases are a match to TRBD1. The CDR3 covers 14 residues. V shed 6 bases and J 5 bases; nucleotides not matched to a gene: 8. Germline V gene sequence: CDR1 MRHNA, CDR2 SNTAGT. The CDR3 coding sequence is TGTGCCAGCAGCCCCGGGACAGGGTCCCACGAGCAGTACTTC. Its translation: CASSPGTGSHEQYF.

The genes are TRBV2 and TRBJ1-5; 7 positions match TRBD1. V was pared by 2 bases and J by 5 bases, with 0 bases of the junction left unmatched. The CDR3 consists of 13 residues. Germline V CDR1 and CDR2: SNHLY, FYNNEI. The CDR3 DNA follows: TGTGCCAGCAGTGAAACAGGGGATCAGCCCCAGCATTTT. This translates into CASSETGDQPQHF.

This chain uses TRBV18 with TRBJ2-7; 7 nucleotides line up with TRBD2. Per germline, CDR1 KGHSH and CDR2 LQKENI. Trimming took 4 bases from V and 6 from J; bases not matched to a gene: 3. The CDR3 spans 12 residues. CDR3 bases: TGTGCCAGCTCACAGACTAGCAGCGAGCAGTACTTC. It encodes CASSQTSSEQYF.

The chain is built from TRBV4-1 and TRBJ1-5; possibly TRBD1 for D (5 bases). This CDR3 comprises 20 residues. Germline CDR1 reads MGHRA; CDR2 reads YSYEKL. Trimming removed 0 bases from V and 0 bases from J, with 21 bases in between. CDR3 loop: CASSQDKSGMQGASNQPQHF. As DNA, the CDR3 is TGCGCCAGCAGCCAAGACAAATCTGGAATGCAAGGGGCTAGCAATCAGCCCCAGCATTTT.

The chain's CDR3 is CASSSYYRGINYGYTF. DNA for the CDR3: TGTGCCAGCAGTTCTTACTACAGGGGTATAAACTATGGCTACACCTTC. This chain joins TRBV6-5 and TRBJ1-2; TRBD1 agrees at 7 bases. Germline V gives CDR1 MNHEY, CDR2 SVGAGI. The CDR3 runs to 16 residues. V shed 4 bases and J 2 bases; nucleotides not matched to a gene: 10.